What follows are 19 T cell receptor beta chains derived from one specimen sequenced in a study of T-cell reconstitution after alpha-beta-depleted transplantation in children (dated by TCRdb to 2016 to 2017). Preparation of the library involved PCR. The data were produced on an Illumina HiSeq 2500. TCR libraries were prepared with molecular barcoding, using unique molecular identifiers to normalize TCRbeta repertoire quantification. TCRdb handled the public reads itself, with Q25 trimming in fastp and clone calling in MiXCR, and kept productive beta chains. One record per CDR3 amino acid sequence lists the most common genes and DNA. The table for this sample lists about 500,000 distinct CDR3 sequences; 32% of them were counted only once. The top ten clones comprise around 2.3% of the sample. The sequencing here drew on PBMCs from the stem cell graft donor, taken from the stem cell graft. Source of these receptors: a human donor who donated a stem cell graft to a child with aplastic anemia.

V and J are TRBV20-1 and TRBJ2-3; weak D call: TRBD2 (5 bases). This CDR3 spans 15 amino acids. Germline CDR1 reads DFQATT; CDR2 reads SNEGSKA (reference sequence). Trimming removed 3 bases from V and 4 bases from J, with 17 bases in between. CDR3 bases: TGCAGTGCTAGTCTGCTAGCCTATAAGGCAGATACGCAGTATTTT. It translates to CSASLLAYKADTQYF.

This sequence joins TRBV5-4 and TRBJ1-3; no firm D call. V lost 2 bases, J lost 2 bases, and 5 bases lay in between. This CDR3 comprises 13 residues. From germline, CDR1 is SGHNT and CDR2 YYREEE (reference sequence). DNA of the CDR3: TGTGCCAGCAGCTTCGACCCTGGAAACACCATATATTTT. Translated, it gives CASSFDPGNTIYF.

Only a few counts were recorded for this clonotype. This chain uses TRBV19 with TRBJ2-1, with D perhaps TRBD1 (5 bases). Germline V gives CDR1 LNHDA, CDR2 SQIVND (reference sequence). The germline V and J ends were trimmed by 5 bases and 2 bases, with 10 bases remaining between them. The CDR3 length is 14 residues. The CDR3: CASSPTGAYNEQFF. The CDR3 DNA sequence: TGTGCCAGTAGTCCAACAGGCGCCTACAATGAGCAGTTCTTC.

The chain employs TRBV20-1 and TRBJ2-7; D may match TRBD1 or TRBD2 (5 bases each). Trimming stripped 5 bases from V and 3 bases from J, with 14 bases between. The germline V gene encodes CDR1 DFQATT and CDR2 SNEGSKA (reference sequence). The CDR3 covers 13 residues. CDR3 in DNA: TGCAGTGCTCGACCCGGGGCTAGCTACGAGCAGTACTTC. Translation: CSARPGASYEQYF.

This clonotype turned up a few times. This chain connects TRBV7-2 to TRBJ2-3, with D unresolved. This CDR3 spans 12 amino acids. The V gene lost 4 bases and the J gene lost 5 bases, with 7 bases spanning the gap. Germline CDR1 is SGHTA and CDR2 is FQGNSA. CDR3 in amino acids: CASSSPGDTQYF. The CDR3 coding sequence is TGTGCCAGCAGCTCGCCCGGAGATACGCAGTATTTT.

The rearrangement links TRBV6-1 to TRBJ2-1; tentative D call: TRBD2 (6 bases). Germline CDR1 MNHNS, CDR2 SASEGT. Trimming cost V 3 bases and J 3 bases, with 15 bases left between them. The CDR3 loop spans 16 amino acids. CDR3 bases: TGTGCCAGCAGTGATATGAGAGCGGACTACTACAATGAGCAGTTCTTC. Protein product: CASSDMRADYYNEQFF.

This clonotype has more than one count but fewer than ten. This rearrangement joins TRBV29-1 to TRBJ1-1; 9 positions match TRBD1. The germline V gene has CDR1 SQVTM and CDR2 ANQGSEA. The CDR3 contains 15 residues. J lost 1 base, V lost 4 bases, and 7 bases had no gene match. The CDR3 spells CSVVGLGQGNTEAFF. Here the CDR3 DNA reads TGCAGCGTTGTCGGGCTGGGACAGGGGAACACTGAAGCTTTCTTT.

The V call is TRBV18, the J call TRBJ2-3; tentative D call: TRBD2 (6 bases). CDR3 length equals 17 residues. CDR1 KGHSH and CDR2 LQKENI come from the germline V gene. Trimming removed 6 bases at V and 2 bases at J, with 21 bases between. CDR3 sequence reads: CASSPAGTSSSTDTQYF. The CDR3 bases are TGTGCCAGCTCCCCCGCGGGGACCTCCTCGTCCACAGATACGCAGTATTTT.

This clonotype was seen ten or more times. The genes are TRBV12-3 or TRBV12-4 and TRBJ1-2; tentative D call: TRBD1 (6 bases). V dropped 5 bases and J dropped 4 bases, with 11 bases sitting between them. There are 13 residues in the CDR3. The CDR3 DNA sequence: TGTGCCAGCAGTCAGGACAGCTTCTATGGCTACACCTTC. This encodes CASSQDSFYGYTF.

The genes are TRBV20-1 and TRBJ1-2, with unresolved D. The CDR3 sequence is 14 residues long. Trimming took off 3 bases at V and 3 bases at J, with 14 bases between the two ends. Per germline, CDR1 DFQATT and CDR2 SNEGSKA (reference sequence). The CDR3 loop reads CSASRRNSDYGYTF. CDR3 coding DNA: TGCAGTGCTAGCCGACGGAACTCGGACTATGGCTACACCTTC.

The DNA for the CDR3 is TGTGCCACCAGCAGAGGTTACAGGGATTCCTACAATGAGCAGTTCTTC. It encodes CATSRGYRDSYNEQFF. The chain uses TRBV15 and TRBJ2-1, with TRBD1 as a possible D gene (6 bases). The germline V gene has CDR1 LNHNV and CDR2 YYDKDF (reference sequence). V gave up 1 base and J gave up 1 base, with 11 bases separating them. The CDR3 covers 16 residues.

V usage is TRBV20-1 and J usage is TRBJ2-1; D possibly corresponds to TRBD1 (5 bases). Germline V CDR1 and CDR2: DFQATT, SNEGSKA (reference sequence). This CDR3 region has 12 residues. V was clipped by 2 bases and J by 9 bases, with 11 bases between them. The CDR3 spells CSARQDSFEQFF. The CDR3 nucleotides are TGCAGTGCTAGACAAGACAGTTTTGAGCAGTTCTTC.

The chain recombines TRBV6-1 with TRBJ2-7, with D perhaps assigned TRBD1 or TRBD2 (5 bases each). V was trimmed by 0 bases and J by 4 bases, leaving 16 bases between them. CDR1 and CDR2 (germline): MNHNS, SASEGT. The CDR3 is 16 residues long. CDR3 sequence: CASSEAPGPSGYEQYF. The DNA for the CDR3 is TGTGCCAGCAGTGAAGCCCCGGGACCTAGTGGTTACGAGCAGTACTTC.

V is TRBV5-5 and J is TRBJ1-1, with D maybe TRBD1 (5 bases). V was clipped by 4 bases and J by 10 bases, with 17 bases between them. The CDR3 is 13 residues long. Germline loops: CDR1 SGHKS, CDR2 YYEKEE (reference sequence). In DNA form, the CDR3 reads TGTGCCAGCAGCCTCGGGGGGGACGCGAGAGCTTTCTTT. Its translation: CASSLGGDARAFF.

This chain uses TRBV7-2 with TRBJ1-1; D gene ambiguous. This CDR3 has 15 residues. V gave up 3 bases and J gave up 1 base, with 12 bases separating them. The germline V gene encodes CDR1 SGHTA and CDR2 FQGNSA. CDR3 nucleotides: TGTGCCAGCAGCTTGGTCGGGCCTCAGAACACTGAAGCTTTCTTT. Protein sequence: CASSLVGPQNTEAFF.

The CDR3 bases are TGTGCCAGCAGTTTAGAGGTCCCCGGCTACGAGCAGTACTTC. It specifies CASSLEVPGYEQYF. This chain joins TRBV12-3 or TRBV12-4 and TRBJ2-7; D remains unclear. Deletions cut 1 base from V and 3 bases from J, with 10 bases between. The CDR3 length is 14 residues.

This clonotype was seen a few times. The chain joins TRBV12-3 or TRBV12-4 to TRBJ1-5; no firm D call. The CDR3 has 12 residues. Trimming removed 6 bases from V and 7 bases from J, with 10 bases in between. The CDR3: CASRAPLQPQHF. DNA of the CDR3: TGTGCCAGCAGGGCCCCTCTACAGCCCCAGCATTTT.

The V and J genes are TRBV25-1 and TRBJ2-7, with 9 bases that match TRBD2. V was pared by 4 bases and J by 0 bases, with 7 bases of the junction left unmatched. The CDR3 is 16 residues long. CDR1 MGHDK and CDR2 SYGVNS come from the germline V gene. The CDR3: CASSVLAGAGSYEQYF. Written as DNA, the CDR3 is TGTGCCAGCAGTGTGTTAGCGGGAGCGGGCTCCTACGAGCAGTACTTC.

The V call is TRBV27, the J call TRBJ1-5, with 8 bases that match TRBD1. With V trimmed by 0 bases and J by 4 bases, 5 bases remained unmatched. CDR3 size: 16 residues. CDR1 and CDR2 (germline): MNHEY, SMNVEV (reference sequence). The CDR3 spells CASSLSPTGGNQPQHF. CDR3 sequence (DNA): TGTGCCAGCAGTTTATCCCCCACAGGGGGGAATCAGCCCCAGCATTTT.